This T cell receptor beta chain was captured by sequencing in a study of T cells in Graves' hyperthyroidism and ophthalmopathy. Study-wide background: Blood from the periphery was taken at initial diagnosis, before any treatment.

Amplified regions were TCR beta CDR3 sequences from RNA transcripts. HTBI primers were the set used in a first-round RT-PCR of the TCR CDR3. TCRdb reprocessed the multiplex PCR reads via MiXCR and lists one record per CDR3 protein. This sample has 730,000 or so distinct CDR3 sequences, with around 20% found just once. The CDR3 extends over 10 amino acids. V gave up 4 bases and J gave up 6 bases, with 0 bases separating them. CDR1 and CDR2 (germline): LGHDT, YNNKEL (reference sequence). The study's findings and limits: Blood shared most expanded thyroid clonotypes above 0.001.

This clonotype was detected ten times or more. No antigen is known for it. This receptor was obtained from a woman between 45 and 60 years old with Graves' hyperthyroidism that later progressed to Graves' ophthalmopathy. The chain uses TRBV3-1 and TRBJ2-2; D gene unclear. Sequenced material: blood. The CDR3 DNA reads TGTGCCAGCAGCCCCGGGGAGCTGTTTTTT. Protein product: CASSPGELFF.